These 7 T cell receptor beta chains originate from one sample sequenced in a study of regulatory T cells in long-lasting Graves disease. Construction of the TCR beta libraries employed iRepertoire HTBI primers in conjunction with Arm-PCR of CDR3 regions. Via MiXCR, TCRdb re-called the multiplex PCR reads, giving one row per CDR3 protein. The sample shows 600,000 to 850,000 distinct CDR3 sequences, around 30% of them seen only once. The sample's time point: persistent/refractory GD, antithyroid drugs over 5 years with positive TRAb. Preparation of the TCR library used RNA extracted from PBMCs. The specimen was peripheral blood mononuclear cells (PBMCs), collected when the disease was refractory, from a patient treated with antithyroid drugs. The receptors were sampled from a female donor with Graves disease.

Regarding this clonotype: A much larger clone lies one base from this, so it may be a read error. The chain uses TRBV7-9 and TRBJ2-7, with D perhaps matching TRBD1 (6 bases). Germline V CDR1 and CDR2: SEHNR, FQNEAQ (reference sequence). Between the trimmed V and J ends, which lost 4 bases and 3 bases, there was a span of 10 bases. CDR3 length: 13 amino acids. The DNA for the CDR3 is TGTGCCAGCAGCTCCCTGGACAGCTACGAGCAGTACTTC. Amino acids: CASSSLDSYEQYF.

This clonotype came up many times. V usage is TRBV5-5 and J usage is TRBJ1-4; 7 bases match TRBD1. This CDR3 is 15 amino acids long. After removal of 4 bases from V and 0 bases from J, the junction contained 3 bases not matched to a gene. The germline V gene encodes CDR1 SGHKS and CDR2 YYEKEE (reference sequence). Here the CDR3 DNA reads TGTGCCAGCAGCCCAGGACAGGCAACTAATGAAAAACTGTTTTTT. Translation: CASSPGQATNEKLFF.

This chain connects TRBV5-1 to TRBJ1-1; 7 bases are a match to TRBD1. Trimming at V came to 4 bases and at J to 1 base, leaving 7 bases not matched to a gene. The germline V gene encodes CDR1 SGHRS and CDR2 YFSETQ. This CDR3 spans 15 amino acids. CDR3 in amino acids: CASSPAGQPNTEAFF. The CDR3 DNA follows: TGCGCCAGCAGCCCAGCGGGACAGCCGAACACTGAAGCTTTCTTT.

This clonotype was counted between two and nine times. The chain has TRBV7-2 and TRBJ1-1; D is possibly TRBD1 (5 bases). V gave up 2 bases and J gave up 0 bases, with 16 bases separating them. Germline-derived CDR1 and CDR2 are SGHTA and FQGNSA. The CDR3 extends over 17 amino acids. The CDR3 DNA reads TGTGCCAGCAGCTTATTAACCGGGGCCCGGTTGAACACTGAAGCTTTCTTT. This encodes CASSLLTGARLNTEAFF.

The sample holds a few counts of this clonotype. The CDR3 DNA reads TGCGCCAGCAGCTTGGTGGGACAGGGGGAAGGCTACACCTTC. Translating it yields CASSLVGQGEGYTF. The chain links TRBV5-1 to TRBJ1-2; 11 bases are shared with TRBD1. The CDR3 length is 14 residues. Trimming took 0 bases from V and 8 from J; bases not matched to a gene: 3. Per the germline V gene, CDR1 is SGHRS and CDR2 is YFSETQ.

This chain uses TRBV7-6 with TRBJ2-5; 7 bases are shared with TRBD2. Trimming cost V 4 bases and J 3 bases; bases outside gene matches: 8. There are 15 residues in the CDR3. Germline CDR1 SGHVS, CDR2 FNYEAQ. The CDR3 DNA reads TGTGCCAGCAGCTCCTCTAGCGGTGGAGAAGAGACCCAGTACTTC. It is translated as CASSSSSGGEETQYF.

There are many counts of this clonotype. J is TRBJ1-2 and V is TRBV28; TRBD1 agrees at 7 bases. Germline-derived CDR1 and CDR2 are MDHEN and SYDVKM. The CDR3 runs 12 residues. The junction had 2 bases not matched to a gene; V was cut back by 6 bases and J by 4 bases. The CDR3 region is CASRTGAYGYTF. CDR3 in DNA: TGTGCCAGCAGAACAGGGGCCTATGGCTACACCTTC.